The next 11 T cell receptor beta chains were all read from a single sample in a study of T cells after yellow fever vaccination. TCRdb reanalysed the 5' RACE reads using MiXCR and keeps one entry per CDR3 protein. The sample consists of some 350,000 distinct CDR3 sequences, under 7.5% of them appearing once. The input for sequencing was PBMCs, taken 5 days after the yellow fever booster vaccination. The receptors shown here come from a man aged 25 to 45 who received the YFV17D yellow fever vaccine.

CDR3 region: CASSNAGAHTEAFF. CDR3 DNA sequence: TGTGCCAGCAGTAACGCGGGGGCCCATACTGAAGCTTTCTTT. The V call is TRBV27, the J call TRBJ1-1; possible D gene TRBD1, 6 bases. CDR1 is MNHEY and CDR2 is SMNVEV in the germline V gene (reference sequence). This CDR3 contains 14 residues. Trimming took off 5 bases at V and 5 bases at J, with 15 bases between the two ends.

The chain has TRBV30 and TRBJ2-5; D uncertain. The CDR3 is 12 amino acids. Trimming cost V 2 bases and J 4 bases, with 8 bases left between them. Germline CDR1 GTSNPN, CDR2 SVGIG (reference sequence). In nucleotides, the CDR3 is TGTGCCTGGAGTTGGCGTCGAGAGACCCAGTACTTC. Protein sequence: CAWSWRRETQYF.

This clonotype came up a few times. This sequence joins TRBV20-1 and TRBJ1-5; D gene uncertain. Germline lookup yields CDR1 DFQATT and CDR2 SNEGSKA (reference sequence). The CDR3 contains 12 residues. Trimming cost V 5 bases and J 9 bases, with 14 bases left between them. CDR3 nucleotide sequence: TGCAGTGCTTACAAGTTATTTGGGCCCCAGCATTTT. Its protein product is CSAYKLFGPQHF.

This clonotype was seen ten or more times. The V call is TRBV24-1, the J call TRBJ2-3; the D gene could be TRBD1 or TRBD2 (6 bases each). Germline assignment: CDR1 KGHDR and CDR2 SFDVKD. The CDR3 has 14 amino acids. Trimming removed 12 bases at V and 2 bases at J, with 17 bases between. CDR3 nucleotide sequence: TGTGCCGCCTCGAGTAGGGGGGCCACAGATACGCAGTATTTT. It yields the protein CAASSRGATDTQYF.

The genes are TRBV5-1 and TRBJ2-5; 7 bases are shared with TRBD1. The CDR3 runs to 14 residues. Germline lookup yields CDR1 SGHRS and CDR2 YFSETQ. Losses at the gene ends were 3 bases for V and 2 bases for J; bases not matched to a gene: 4. The CDR3 DNA sequence: TGCGCCAGCAGCTGGGACAGCCGGCAAGAGACCCAGTACTTC. Protein product: CASSWDSRQETQYF.

The V call is TRBV6-2 or TRBV6-3, the J call TRBJ2-7; either TRBD1 or TRBD2 may fit D (5 bases each). V was shortened by 3 bases and J by 11 bases, with 11 bases between the two germline ends. Germline loops: CDR1 MNHEY, CDR2 SVGEGT. The CDR3 runs to 11 residues. CDR3 sequence reads: CASSYGTREYF. The CDR3 nucleotides read TGTGCCAGCAGTTATGGGACCCGGGAGTACTTC.

This chain connects TRBV5-6 to TRBJ2-3; D is unresolved. The V gene lost 2 bases and the J gene lost 3 bases, with 13 bases spanning the gap. The CDR3 runs 15 residues. CDR1 SGHDT and CDR2 YYEEEE come from the germline V gene. The CDR3 region is CASSFYARWTDTQYF. The CDR3 DNA sequence: TGTGCCAGCAGCTTTTACGCCCGGTGGACAGATACGCAGTATTTT.

The CDR3 spells CSAPTSKGSSYNEQFF. The CDR3 nucleotides read TGCAGTGCTCCTACCTCTAAAGGTAGCTCCTACAATGAGCAGTTCTTC. This chain connects TRBV20-1 to TRBJ2-1; D is ambiguous. Germline V gene sequence: CDR1 DFQATT, CDR2 SNEGSKA (reference sequence). Trimming stripped 5 bases from V and 0 bases from J, with 17 bases between. The CDR3 extends over 16 amino acids.

Here the CDR3 reads CASSSKGGSSYNEQFF. DNA for the CDR3: TGTGCCAGCAGCTCCAAGGGGGGAAGCTCCTACAATGAGCAGTTCTTC. The gene calls are TRBV5-4 and TRBJ2-1, with D perhaps being TRBD1 or TRBD2 (6 bases each). The CDR3 sequence is 16 residues long. V was trimmed by 3 bases and J by 0 bases, leaving 13 bases between them. Germline CDR1 is SGHNT and CDR2 is YYREEE (reference sequence).

This chain uses TRBV10-2 with TRBJ2-7; 8 bases align to TRBD1. Germline V gene sequence: CDR1 WSHSY, CDR2 SAAADI. V trimming: 1 base; J trimming: 5 bases; junction bases outside the gene matches: 4. The CDR3 has 14 amino acids. The CDR3 DNA reads as TGCGCCAGCAGTGAGTTCAGGGGGCCGCACGAGCAGTACTTC. Translating gives CASSEFRGPHEQYF.

The sample holds many counts of this clonotype. V usage is TRBV5-1 and J usage is TRBJ2-7; 9 bases match TRBD1. The germline CDR1 and CDR2 sequences are SGHRS and YFSETQ. The CDR3 spans 13 residues. With V trimmed by 4 bases and J by 6 bases, 5 bases remained unmatched. CDR3 amino acids: CASSRTGAGEQYF. In nucleotides, the CDR3 is TGCGCCAGCAGCCGGACAGGGGCCGGCGAGCAGTACTTC.